This record looks at one T cell receptor (beta chain) sequence and its context. These data are taken from a study of blood T cell repertoires in COVID-19. Looking at the study overall: PBMCs, B-cell-depleted T cells, or T cells were the source of the cDNA or gDNA that made up the material.

Germline trimming cut 4 bases from V and 4 bases from J; bases unmatched to any gene: 2. This CDR3 contains 14 residues. Germline V gene data show CDR1 as SGHRS and CDR2 as YFSETQ. Produced via immunoSEQ multiplex PCR; TCRdb's table is partial and in-frame only. This table has about 140,000 clones, about nine tenths appearing once. The chain joins TRBV5-1 to TRBJ2-3; 11 bases are a match to TRBD2. The TCR was taken from a woman aged 45-59 years with acute or convalescent COVID-19. The source material was peripheral blood. Here the CDR3 reads CASSASGGSDTQYF. CDR3 DNA: TGCGCCAGCAGCGCTAGCGGGGGGTCAGATACGCAGTATTTT.